The 30 T cell receptor beta chains listed next were all sequenced from one sample in a study of molecular identifiers for immune sequencing clone quantification. Via MiXCR, TCRdb re-called the PCR reads, giving one row per CDR3 protein. The data show a few hundred thousand distinct CDR3 sequences, around a fifth seen once. Material: naive CD8+ T cells from blood, with Jurkat cell RNA spiked in. Regarding subset: FACS-sorted CD8+CD4-CCR7+CD45RA+ naive T cells. All receptors come from a human donor in good health. Some libraries in this study had Jurkat cell RNA spiked in.

Comment on this clonotype: The germline gene is not matched at one end of the junction; a read error may be the cause. This rearrangement joins TRBV7-9 to TRBJ2-7; D not resolved. This CDR3 is built from 12 residues. Germline loops: CDR1 SEHNR, CDR2 FQNEAQ (reference sequence). The CDR3 loop reads CVSRAIGSEQYF. The CDR3 DNA reads TGTGTCAGCAGAGCCATAGGATCCGAGCAGTACTTC.

This clonotype was recorded a few times. This chain connects TRBV18 to TRBJ1-2, with D uncertain. CDR1 and CDR2 (germline): KGHSH, LQKENI. V lost 3 bases to trimming and J lost 6 bases, with 17 bases between them. The CDR3 is 15 residues long. CDR3 nucleotides: TGTGCCAGCTCACCCCCAGAGGGAAGCGCTCATGGCTACACCTTC. This sequence encodes CASSPPEGSAHGYTF. Supplemented by reference TRBV18 and TRBJ1-2, the full variable domain reads NAGVMQNPRHLVRRRGQEARLRCSPMKGHSHVYWYRQLPEEGLKFMVYLQKENIIDESGMPKERFSAEFPKEGPSILRIQQVVRGDSAAYFCASSPPEGSAHGYTFGSGTRLTVV.

Turning to this clonotype: A read error may account for a junction end that differs from germline. This chain links TRBV20-1 with TRBJ2-2, with TRBD1 identical over 9 bases. Germline CDR1 DFQATT, CDR2 SNEGSKA (reference sequence). This CDR3 has 15 residues. The CDR3: CSVPKGTGLTGEPFF. CDR3 sequence (DNA): TGCAGTGTTCCCAAGGGGACAGGGCTCACCGGGGAGCCGTTTTTT.

The V and J genes are TRBV7-8 and TRBJ2-7, with TRBD2 as a possible D gene (5 bases). V lost 1 base and J 3 bases, leaving 19 bases between the germline ends. In germline, CDR1 is SGHVS, CDR2 FQNEAQ. The CDR3 spans 17 residues. DNA of the CDR3: TGTGCCAGCAGCTTAGAACAGAGTTTAGGGAGCTACTACGAGCAGTACTTC. Translation gives CASSLEQSLGSYYEQYF.

V usage is TRBV2 and J usage is TRBJ1-6; the D is unclear. This CDR3 spans 14 amino acids. The germline V gene has CDR1 SNHLY and CDR2 FYNNEI. For the CDR3, the DNA is TGTGCAACCTATGGAGAGGCCTATAATTCACCCCTCCACTTT. It is translated as CATYGEAYNSPLHF.

The chain has TRBV27 and TRBJ1-1, with 8 positions matching TRBD1. J lost 7 bases, V lost 5 bases, and 9 bases had no gene match. Per the germline V gene, CDR1 is MNHEY and CDR2 is SMNVEV (reference sequence). This CDR3 is built from 14 residues. CDR3 nucleotides: TGTGCCAGCAGTCCGTGGACAGGGATTAGTGAAGCTTTCTTT. Translation: CASSPWTGISEAFF.

This clonotype was seen ten or more times. The chain combines TRBV6-6 with TRBJ2-5, with unresolved D. Germline V CDR1 and CDR2: MNHNY, SVGAGI (reference sequence). The CDR3 extends over 15 amino acids. Trimming stripped 0 bases from V and 2 bases from J, with 10 bases between. The CDR3 loop reads CASSYSSAAQETQYF. CDR3 nucleotides: TGTGCCAGCAGTTACTCGAGCGCCGCGCAAGAGACCCAGTACTTC.

The table lists this clonotype with many counts. The rearrangement uses TRBV28 and TRBJ2-7; D ambiguous. The CDR3 consists of 14 residues. V shed 6 bases and J shed 1 base, with 13 bases lying between them. Per germline, CDR1 MDHEN and CDR2 SYDVKM. The CDR3 here is CASRGRLGSYEQYF. DNA of the CDR3: TGTGCCAGCAGGGGCCGACTCGGGTCCTACGAGCAGTACTTC.

This clonotype was recorded at least ten times. The chain has TRBV7-2 and TRBJ1-1; the D is unclear. Germline V lookup: CDR1 SGHTA, CDR2 FQGNSA. CDR3 length: 11 amino acids. V lost 0 bases, J lost 8 bases, and 4 bases lay in between. CDR3 coding DNA: TGTGCCAGCAGCTTAGCAGTGGAAGCTTTCTTT. This encodes CASSLAVEAFF.

This clonotype has ten or more counts. J is TRBJ2-7 and V is TRBV12-3 or TRBV12-4, with 8 nucleotides matching TRBD1. This CDR3 spans 15 amino acids. Losses at the gene ends were 6 bases for V and 1 base for J; bases not matched to a gene: 8. The CDR3 region is CASSNGTGTSYEQYF. The CDR3 nucleotides are TGTGCCAGCAGCAACGGGACAGGAACGTCCTACGAGCAGTACTTC.

The table lists this clonotype with many counts. The V call is TRBV25-1, the J call TRBJ1-1; maybe TRBD1 (5 bases). Trimming removed 3 bases at V and 5 bases at J, with 10 bases between. The CDR3 extends over 13 amino acids. Germline V CDR1 and CDR2: MGHDK, SYGVNS. The CDR3 DNA reads as TGTGCCAGCAGTGACCAGGGTTGGACTGAAGCTTTCTTT. Amino acid sequence: CASSDQGWTEAFF.

The table lists this clonotype with many counts. The chain has TRBV11-2 and TRBJ2-3; D uncertain. The CDR3 is made up of 12 amino acids. Trimming removed 3 bases at V and 5 bases at J, with 6 bases between. CDR1 is SGHAT, CDR2 FQNNGV, per germline. The CDR3 spells CASSFGGDTQYF. CDR3 in DNA: TGTGCCAGCAGCTTTGGCGGAGATACGCAGTATTTT.

V and J are TRBV3-1 and TRBJ2-2; 7 positions agree with TRBD2. The CDR3 covers 14 residues. CDR1 is LGHDT, CDR2 YNNKEL, per germline (reference sequence). V lost 6 bases to trimming and J lost 3 bases; unmatched junction nucleotides: 4. The CDR3 protein is CASSFGGDTGELFF. CDR3 nucleotide sequence: TGTGCCAGCAGTTTTGGGGGGGACACCGGGGAGCTGTTTTTT.

The rearrangement uses TRBV6-2 or TRBV6-3 and TRBJ2-7, with 7 bases that match TRBD1. The CDR3 covers 14 residues. V lost 5 bases, J lost 6 bases, and 10 bases stayed unmatched. CDR1 is MNHEY and CDR2 is SVGEGT in the germline V gene. In DNA form, the CDR3 reads TGTGCCAGCAGTCCCGACAGGGTAAGGGGCGAGCAGTACTTC. Amino acids: CASSPDRVRGEQYF.

This clonotype has a handful of counts. The V call is TRBV20-1, the J call TRBJ2-7, with D unclear. The CDR3 sequence is 13 residues long. Germline CDR1 and CDR2: DFQATT and SNEGSKA (reference sequence). Trimming took off 1 base at V and 5 bases at J, with 12 bases between the two ends. The CDR3 DNA sequence: TGCAGTGCTAGAGGATCAGCATTCCACGAGCAGTACTTC. Its translation: CSARGSAFHEQYF.

The chain has TRBV7-3 and TRBJ2-2; TRBD2 agrees at 9 bases. The CDR3 runs 16 residues. Germline trimming cut 5 bases from V and 8 bases from J; bases unmatched to any gene: 12. Germline V gives CDR1 SGHTA, CDR2 FQGTGA. The CDR3: CASSPTAGGHGGELFF. The DNA for the CDR3 is TGTGCCAGCAGCCCAACAGCGGGAGGACACGGAGGGGAGCTGTTTTTT.

This clonotype has ten or more counts. The chain recombines TRBV6-6 with TRBJ1-1; 7 bases line up with TRBD1. CDR1 is MNHNY, CDR2 SVGAGI, per germline (reference sequence). V lost 0 bases, J lost 3 bases, and 7 bases stayed unmatched. The CDR3 sequence is 16 residues long. CDR3 sequence (DNA): TGTGCCAGCAGTTACTCTGCGACAGGGCTGGACACTGAAGCTTTCTTT. Translation gives CASSYSATGLDTEAFF.

This clonotype was recorded at least ten times. V gene TRBV7-9 combines with J gene TRBJ2-1, with 7 nucleotides matching TRBD1. The length of the CDR3 is 13 residues. Looked up from germline, CDR1 is SEHNR and CDR2 is FQNEAQ (reference sequence). V lost 3 bases, J lost 9 bases, and 5 bases stayed unmatched. The CDR3: CASSLRQGTEQFF. CDR3 sequence (DNA): TGTGCCAGCAGCTTGAGACAGGGCACTGAGCAGTTCTTC. The variable domain in full, completed from reference TRBV7-9 and TRBJ2-1, reads DTGVSQNPRHKITKRGQNVTFRCDPISEHNRLYWYRQTLGQGPEFLTYFQNEAQLEKSRLLSDRFSAERPKGSFSTLEIQRTEQGDSAMYLCASSLRQGTEQFFGPGTRLTVL.

This clonotype was counted ten times or more. The chain is built from TRBV27 and TRBJ2-7, with 8 bases fitting TRBD1. This CDR3 spans 14 amino acids. V lost 6 bases, J lost 2 bases, and 6 bases stayed unmatched. Germline values: CDR1 MNHEY, CDR2 SMNVEV (reference sequence). The CDR3 nucleotides read TGTGCCAGCAGCATGACAGGGGAGGCCTACGAGCAGTACTTC. As protein: CASSMTGEAYEQYF.

Many counts were recorded for this clonotype. The rearrangement links TRBV20-1 to TRBJ2-7; 11 nucleotides line up with TRBD1. V gave up 6 bases and J gave up 6 bases; unmatched junction bases: 7. The CDR3 has 13 residues. Germline-derived CDR1 and CDR2 are DFQATT and SNEGSKA (reference sequence). CDR3 bases: TGCAGTGCAAAGGACAGGGGGCGGGTCGAGCAGTACTTC. Translated: CSAKDRGRVEQYF.

In its sample, this clonotype was seen a few times. The rearrangement links TRBV7-2 to TRBJ2-5; 14 nucleotides line up with TRBD2. The germline V gene has CDR1 SGHTA and CDR2 FQGNSA. The CDR3 loop spans 16 amino acids. With V trimmed by 5 bases and J by 4 bases, 6 bases remained unmatched. CDR3 nucleotides: TGTGCCAGCAGCCAGGGGACTAGCGGGAGTAGAGAGACCCAGTACTTC. Amino acids: CASSQGTSGSRETQYF.

On this clonotype itself: This may stem from a read error, because a much larger clone lies one nucleotide away. This sequence joins TRBV4-3 and TRBJ2-3; possibly TRBD2 for D (6 bases). This CDR3 comprises 15 residues. CDR1 LGHNA and CDR2 YSLEER come from the germline V gene. The CDR3 DNA reads as TGCGCCTGCAGCCAAGATCGGTCTAGCGCGGATACGCAGTATTTT. It codes for CACSQDRSSADTQYF.

This clonotype was counted between two and nine times. The chain employs TRBV7-9 and TRBJ2-5; 15 bases line up with TRBD2. CDR1 and CDR2 from the germline V gene are SEHNR and FQNEAQ (reference sequence). Trimming removed 5 bases from V and 4 bases from J; junction bases left unmatched: 5. CDR3 length equals 16 residues. The CDR3 spells CASSTGTSGRTETQYF. CDR3 coding DNA: TGTGCCAGCAGCACCGGGACTAGCGGGAGGACAGAGACCCAGTACTTC. Full variable domain (remainder filled in from reference TRBV7-9 and TRBJ2-5): DTGVSQNPRHKITKRGQNVTFRCDPISEHNRLYWYRQTLGQGPEFLTYFQNEAQLEKSRLLSDRFSAERPKGSFSTLEIQRTEQGDSAMYLCASSTGTSGRTETQYFGPGTRLLVL.

Many counts were recorded for this clonotype. The J gene is TRBJ1-2, the V gene TRBV12-3 or TRBV12-4; maybe TRBD1 (6 bases). V lost 5 bases to trimming and J lost 4 bases, with 14 bases between them. The CDR3 is 14 residues long. The CDR3, as DNA: TGTGCCAGCAGTCGCCCGGGGGCCGTCTATGGCTACACCTTC. Translating it yields CASSRPGAVYGYTF.

This clonotype came up a few times. The gene calls are TRBV7-9 and TRBJ1-1, with 11 bases matching TRBD1. The CDR3 has 17 amino acids. Trimming took 5 bases from V and 3 from J; bases not matched to a gene: 11. Germline V lookup: CDR1 SEHNR, CDR2 FQNEAQ (reference sequence). As DNA, the CDR3 is TGTGCCAGCAGCGATTACCGGGACAGGGGGTATGACACTGAAGCTTTCTTT. Protein: CASSDYRDRGYDTEAFF.

This clonotype has a count of ten or more. The chain's CDR3 is CASSLASLNTEAFF. CDR3 nucleotide sequence: TGCGCCAGCAGCTTGGCCAGCTTGAACACTGAAGCTTTCTTT. The rearrangement uses TRBV5-1 and TRBJ1-1; D not certain. The CDR3 runs 14 residues. Germline V gives CDR1 SGHRS, CDR2 YFSETQ. Trimming removed 0 bases from V and 0 bases from J, with 6 bases in between. Filled out from reference TRBV5-1 and TRBJ1-1, the complete variable domain reads KAGVTQTPRYLIKTRGQQVTLSCSPISGHRSVSWYQQTPGQGLQFLFEYFSETQRNKGNFPGRFSGRQFSNSRSEMNVSTLELGDSALYLCASSLASLNTEAFFGQGTRLTVV.

This clonotype was detected a few times. The V call is TRBV19, the J call TRBJ2-1, with D tentatively TRBD1 (6 bases). Trimming pared 1 base from V and 3 bases from J, leaving 16 bases between. CDR1 and CDR2 (germline): LNHDA, SQIVND (reference sequence). The CDR3 has 17 amino acids. CDR3 sequence: CASSIGSGVLSYNEQFF. For the CDR3, the DNA is TGTGCCAGTAGTATAGGGTCAGGGGTCTTAAGCTACAATGAGCAGTTCTTC.

This clonotype was counted many times. The CDR3 sequence: CSVPSGGGIDEQFF. The CDR3 bases are TGCAGCGTTCCCAGCGGCGGGGGCATTGATGAGCAGTTCTTC. The chain has TRBV29-1 and TRBJ2-1; D is perhaps TRBD2 (7 bases). The CDR3 is 14 residues long. Germline values: CDR1 SQVTM, CDR2 ANQGSEA. Trimming left V 5 bases short and J 8 bases short, with 19 bases between.

This clonotype has at least ten counts. V gene TRBV20-1 combines with J gene TRBJ1-1; unclear D gene. V was clipped by 4 bases and J by 0 bases, with 12 bases between them. The CDR3 loop spans 14 amino acids. Germline CDR1 reads DFQATT; CDR2 reads SNEGSKA (reference sequence). Written as DNA, the CDR3 is TGCAGTGCTAACACCGAGGGCCTGAACACTGAAGCTTTCTTT. Translated: CSANTEGLNTEAFF.

Comments on this clonotype: A much larger clone lies one base from this, so it may be a read error. The chain combines TRBV4-1 with TRBJ2-2; no firm D call. Germline V gives CDR1 MGHRA, CDR2 YSYEKL. Trimming shortened V by 3 bases and J by 0 bases, and 20 bases separated the two germline ends. The CDR3 extends over 19 amino acids. DNA for the CDR3: TGCGCCAGCAGCCACAGGACCGGCGCCACTTATACGAACACCGGGGAGCTGTTTTTT. This gives the protein CASSHRTGATYTNTGELFF.